Presented here are 30 T cell receptor beta chains from one specimen sequenced in a study of T cell changes during pregnancy in multiple sclerosis. Sequencing was performed with immunoSEQ multiplex PCR; in TCRdb, only in-frame clones are kept and a portion is missing. Found here are 20,000 to 30,000 clones, 88% of them singletons; the top ten hold roughly 0.7%. Sequences were derived from CD4+ T cells from peripheral blood mononuclear cells, sampled in the first trimester of pregnancy. All receptors derive from a female donor in good health, enrolled as a control in a pregnancy study.

By sample share, this clone is medium-sized. The rearrangement uses TRBV4-1 and TRBJ1-3, with D possibly being TRBD1 (5 bases). The V gene's germline CDR1 is MGHRA and CDR2 YSYEKL. Trimming removed 1 base from V and 6 bases from J, with 16 bases in between. CDR3 length equals 16 residues. CDR3 nucleotides: TGCGCCAGCAGCCAAGGCCGGGCAGGGAGGGCAAACACCATATATTTT. Translated: CASSQGRAGRANTIYF.

The rearrangement links TRBV29-1 to TRBJ1-2; TRBD1 might be the D (6 bases). Germline V gives CDR1 SQVTM, CDR2 ANQGSEA. The length of the CDR3 is 13 residues. V was clipped by 7 bases and J by 1 base, with 13 bases between them. CDR3 sequence (DNA): TGCAGCGCAGGGGAACAGCTTAACTATGGCTACACCTTC. It codes for CSAGEQLNYGYTF.

This rearrangement joins TRBV18 to TRBJ2-7; a possible D gene is TRBD2 (5 bases). Trimming removed 1 base at V and 2 bases at J, with 9 bases between. This CDR3 is 14 amino acids long. The germline V gene has CDR1 KGHSH and CDR2 LQKENI. The CDR3 bases are TGTGCCAGCTCACCACAGAGCGGAACCTACGAGCAGTACTTC. Translation: CASSPQSGTYEQYF.

V and J are TRBV5-1 and TRBJ1-4; 10 positions match TRBD1. Trimming removed 0 bases from V and 7 bases from J; junction bases left unmatched: 9. Germline-derived CDR1 and CDR2 are SGHRS and YFSETQ. CDR3 length: 17 amino acids. CDR3 region: CASSLVGQGISGEKLFF. In DNA, the CDR3 is TGCGCCAGCAGCTTGGTGGGACAGGGGATCTCGGGTGAAAAACTGTTTTTT. The full variable domain, rest sourced from reference TRBV5-1 and TRBJ1-4, is KAGVTQTPRYLIKTRGQQVTLSCSPISGHRSVSWYQQTPGQGLQFLFEYFSETQRNKGNFPGRFSGRQFSNSRSEMNVSTLELGDSALYLCASSLVGQGISGEKLFFGSGTQLSVL.

This clone has only a few counts. This sequence joins TRBV5-4 and TRBJ1-1, with 8 bases aligning to TRBD1. V was clipped by 3 bases and J by 1 base; unmatched bases: 8. This CDR3 region has 16 residues. Per germline, CDR1 SGHNT and CDR2 YYREEE (reference sequence). The CDR3 coding sequence is TGTGCCAGCAGCTCCGTCGCCGGGACAGGGAACACTGAAGCTTTCTTT. This encodes CASSSVAGTGNTEAFF.

J is TRBJ2-2 and V is TRBV5-1; a weak D match, TRBD1 (5 bases). Germline V gene lookup returns CDR1 SGHRS and CDR2 YFSETQ. The CDR3 length is 16 residues. The ends were cut back, 4 bases at V and 6 bases at J, with 19 bases in the middle. CDR3 sequence reads: CASSLWMGRTPGELFF. The CDR3 nucleotides are TGCGCCAGCAGCCTCTGGATGGGGCGAACCCCCGGGGAGCTGTTTTTT.

V and J are TRBV21-1 and TRBJ1-1; TRBD1 is the table's D call and was not checked against the DNA. TRBV21-1 is classified as a pseudogene. The CDR3 consists of 13 residues. CDR3 sequence reads: CASTGDRVFEAFF. CDR3 nucleotides: TGTGCCAGCACCGGGGACAGGGTTTTTGAAGCTTTCTTT.

The chain uses TRBV18 and TRBJ2-7; tentatively, D is TRBD2 (6 bases). The germline V gene encodes CDR1 KGHSH and CDR2 LQKENI. Trimming removed 2 bases from V and 1 base from J, with 15 bases in between. CDR3 size: 16 residues. The CDR3 spells CASSPLGLGGSYEQYF. CDR3 nucleotides: TGTGCCAGCTCACCATTGGGACTGGGCGGTTCCTACGAGCAGTACTTC.

V is TRBV18 and J is TRBJ2-2; 9 positions agree with TRBD2. The CDR3 totals 16 residues. Germline V lookup: CDR1 KGHSH, CDR2 LQKENI. With 1 base clipped from V and 5 bases from J, the junction kept 5 bases outside the gene matches. The CDR3 nucleotides read TGTGCCAGCTCACCACTTGCTAGCGGGGAAACCGGGGAGCTGTTTTTT. Translation gives CASSPLASGETGELFF. Full variable domain (outside the CDR3, taken from reference TRBV18 and TRBJ2-2): NAGVMQNPRHLVRRRGQEARLRCSPMKGHSHVYWYRQLPEEGLKFMVYLQKENIIDESGMPKERFSAEFPKEGPSILRIQQVVRGDSAAYFCASSPLASGETGELFFGEGSRLTVL.

V usage is TRBV28 and J usage is TRBJ2-1, with D perhaps TRBD2 (6 bases). This CDR3 comprises 17 residues. V gave up 6 bases and J gave up 5 bases, with 23 bases separating them. Per the germline V gene, CDR1 is MDHEN and CDR2 is SYDVKM. The CDR3: CASRGRGGAQPDNEQFF. The DNA for the CDR3 is TGTGCCAGCAGGGGTCGGGGCGGGGCGCAACCAGACAATGAGCAGTTCTTC.

V is TRBV6-5 and J is TRBJ2-3; no firm D call. Germline-derived CDR1 and CDR2 are MNHEY and SVGAGI. V was pared by 6 bases and J by 2 bases, with 15 bases between. The CDR3 length is 15 residues. CDR3 amino acids: CASSRILGTTDTQYF. DNA for the CDR3: TGTGCCAGCAGCCGAATATTGGGCACCACAGATACGCAGTATTTT.

Only one count was recorded for this clone. This chain uses TRBV9 with TRBJ2-2; 8 bases match TRBD2. Germline CDR1 reads SGDLS; CDR2 reads YYNGEE. This CDR3 has 17 amino acids. V lost 3 bases and J lost 6; bases outside the gene matches: 13. The CDR3 sequence is CASSAHPGTRLAGELFF. The CDR3 nucleotides read TGTGCCAGCAGCGCCCACCCCGGGACTAGGCTCGCCGGGGAGCTGTTTTTT.

This chain links TRBV4-2 with TRBJ2-1; weak D call: TRBD2 (5 bases). Looked up from germline, CDR1 is LGHNA and CDR2 is YNFKEQ. The length of the CDR3 is 16 residues. Trimming stripped 1 base from V and 3 bases from J, with 13 bases between. For the CDR3, the DNA is TGTGCCAGCAGCCAAGGAGGGCCCGTAAACTACAATGAGCAGTTCTTC. It yields the protein CASSQGGPVNYNEQFF.

V and J are TRBV19 and TRBJ2-4; D not certain. CDR3 length equals 14 residues. V lost 5 bases and J lost 0, with 8 bases in between. The V gene's germline CDR1 is LNHDA and CDR2 SQIVND (reference sequence). The CDR3 is CASSATVAKNIQYF. CDR3 coding DNA: TGTGCCAGTAGTGCTACAGTAGCCAAAAACATTCAGTACTTC.

The V call is TRBV18, the J call TRBJ1-1; 7 nucleotides line up with TRBD1. With V trimmed by 6 bases and J by 0 bases, 4 bases remained unmatched. Germline-derived CDR1 and CDR2 are KGHSH and LQKENI. The CDR3 totals 14 residues. As DNA, the CDR3 is TGTGCCAGCTCCTCCAGGGGGTTGAACACTGAAGCTTTCTTT. Protein: CASSSRGLNTEAFF.

This chain joins TRBV6-6 and TRBJ1-3, with D possibly matching TRBD1 (5 bases). There are 15 residues in the CDR3. From germline, CDR1 is MNHNY and CDR2 SVGAGI (reference sequence). With 2 bases removed from V and 2 bases from J, the gap between germline ends came to 10 bases. CDR3 coding DNA: TGTGCCAGCAGTTACGTCGGGGGGACTGGAAACACCATATATTTT. Amino acid sequence: CASSYVGGTGNTIYF.

The rearrangement links TRBV19 to TRBJ1-5, with D uncertain. Trimming took 3 bases from V and 7 from J, leaving 10 bases between them. The CDR3 runs to 13 residues. Per germline, CDR1 LNHDA and CDR2 SQIVND (reference sequence). The CDR3 sequence is CASSITEVQPQHF. The CDR3 nucleotides read TGTGCCAGTAGTATCACGGAGGTCCAGCCCCAGCATTTT.

V is TRBV5-1 and J is TRBJ2-1; 15 bases agree with TRBD2. Trimming took 4 bases from V and 8 from J; bases not matched to a gene: 10. CDR1 SGHRS and CDR2 YFSETQ come from the germline V gene. The CDR3 extends over 17 amino acids. The CDR3 DNA reads as TGCGCCAGCAGCCCGGGACTAGCGGGAGGATATGGGGATGAGCAGTTCTTC. Translated: CASSPGLAGGYGDEQFF.

The gene calls are TRBV7-2 and TRBJ2-1; 13 bases map to TRBD2. J gave up 3 bases and V 5 bases, and 1 base lay outside the gene matches. Germline CDR1 reads SGHTA; CDR2 reads FQGNSA. This CDR3 is 15 amino acids long. Here the CDR3 reads CASSRTSGSYNEQFF. The CDR3, as DNA: TGTGCCAGCAGCCGGACTAGCGGGAGCTACAATGAGCAGTTCTTC. The variable domain in full, completed from reference TRBV7-2 and TRBJ2-1, reads GAGVSQSPSNKVTEKGKDVELRCDPISGHTALYWYRQSLGQGLEFLIYFQGNSAPDKSGLPSDRFSAERTGGSVSTLTIQRTQQEDSAVYLCASSRTSGSYNEQFFGPGTRLTVL.

There are a few counts of this clone. CDR3 residues: CASSLGQGPDTQYF. CDR3 sequence (DNA): TGTGCCAGCAGCTTGGGACAGGGGCCAGATACGCAGTATTTT. This chain links TRBV11-3 with TRBJ2-3; 10 bases match TRBD1. The V and J ends lost 3 bases and 4 bases, in that order; junction bases with no gene match: 1. CDR1 is SGHNT, CDR2 YENEEA, per germline. This CDR3 is built from 14 residues.

The rearrangement uses TRBV14 and TRBJ2-2; D may be TRBD2 (6 bases). The CDR3 extends over 15 amino acids. Germline values: CDR1 SGHDN, CDR2 FVKESK. V was cut by 1 base and J by 2 bases, with 8 bases left in between. The CDR3 is CASSQAGGNTGELFF. The CDR3 DNA reads as TGTGCCAGCAGCCAAGCCGGGGGAAACACCGGGGAGCTGTTTTTT. Supplemented by reference TRBV14 and TRBJ2-2, the full variable domain reads EAGVTQFPSHSVIEKGQTVTLRCDPISGHDNLYWYRRVMGKEIKFLLHFVKESKQDESGMPNNRFLAERTGGTYSTLKVQPAELEDSGVYFCASSQAGGNTGELFFGEGSRLTVL.

V is TRBV7-8 and J is TRBJ2-1, with 8 positions matching TRBD1. V lost 1 base and J lost 7; bases outside the gene matches: 9. The germline V gene has CDR1 SGHVS and CDR2 FQNEAQ. This CDR3 has 16 amino acids. CDR3: CASSLGGTGGWNEQFF. The CDR3 bases are TGTGCCAGCAGCTTAGGGGGAACAGGGGGTTGGAATGAGCAGTTCTTC.

CDR3 DNA sequence: TGTGCCTGGAGTGTACTTAATGGCTACACCTTC. Its translation: CAWSVLNGYTF. The rearrangement links TRBV30 to TRBJ1-2; D unresolved. Germline CDR1 and CDR2: GTSNPN and SVGIG (reference sequence). Trimming took 0 bases from V and 6 from J, leaving 5 bases between them. The CDR3 covers 11 residues.

The rearrangement links TRBV18 to TRBJ1-2; maybe TRBD1 (5 bases). Looked up from germline, CDR1 is KGHSH and CDR2 is LQKENI. Trimming stripped 3 bases from V and 4 bases from J, with 18 bases between. The CDR3 is made up of 16 amino acids. The CDR3 DNA reads as TGTGCCAGCTCACCCAACCCGGGACTGACCTTCTATGGCTACACCTTC. This sequence encodes CASSPNPGLTFYGYTF.

The chain joins TRBV19 to TRBJ2-7, with TRBD1 matching over 9 bases. With 6 bases clipped from V and 7 bases from J, the junction kept 13 bases outside the gene matches. CDR3 length equals 15 residues. Looked up from germline, CDR1 is LNHDA and CDR2 is SQIVND (reference sequence). For the CDR3, the DNA is TGTGCCAGTAGGTCGGGGGGACAGGGACTTAAGGAGCAGTACTTC. Protein: CASRSGGQGLKEQYF.

This chain uses TRBV7-9 with TRBJ2-1; D call uncertain. In germline, CDR1 is SEHNR, CDR2 FQNEAQ (reference sequence). The CDR3 extends over 16 amino acids. Trimming stripped 5 bases from V and 0 bases from J, with 14 bases between. The DNA for the CDR3 is TGTGCCAGCAGCCTCTCTGAGAGTGGCTCCTACAATGAGCAGTTCTTC. Protein product: CASSLSESGSYNEQFF.

The genes are TRBV5-6 and TRBJ2-1; D possibly corresponds to TRBD2 (5 bases). Germline V gene data show CDR1 as SGHDT and CDR2 as YYEEEE. There are 16 residues in the CDR3. V was shortened by 0 bases and J by 0 bases, with 10 bases between the two germline ends. The CDR3 region is CASSLEGVSSYNEQFF. The CDR3 region has the DNA TGTGCCAGCAGCTTGGAGGGAGTGAGCTCCTACAATGAGCAGTTCTTC.

The V gene is TRBV23-1, the J gene TRBJ2-7, with D maybe TRBD2 (6 bases). TRBV23-1 is reported as an ORF; its role is uncertain. The V end lost 2 bases, the J end lost 2 bases, and 16 bases lay between the germline ends. There are 16 residues in the CDR3. CDR3 nucleotide sequence: TGCGCCAGCAGTCAAGCCCACCGCCGGAGGGCCTACGAGCAGTACTTC. Its translation: CASSQAHRRRAYEQYF.

The CDR3 DNA is TGTGCCACCAGCAGAGATCGCGGTGCCGTCACCTACAATGAGCAGTTCTTC. Protein sequence: CATSRDRGAVTYNEQFF. The chain couples TRBV15 to TRBJ2-1; D is uncertain. Germline V CDR1 and CDR2: LNHNV, YYDKDF (reference sequence). V was trimmed by 0 bases and J by 2 bases, leaving 14 bases between them. The CDR3 covers 17 residues.

The chain uses TRBV5-4 and TRBJ2-7, with 7 bases matching TRBD1. The CDR3 sequence is 13 residues long. The V gene's germline CDR1 is SGHNT and CDR2 YYREEE (reference sequence). Trimming at V came to 3 bases and at J to 0 bases, leaving 0 bases not matched to a gene. CDR3 coding DNA: TGTGCCAGCAGCTGGACAGGCTCCTACGAGCAGTACTTC. It specifies CASSWTGSYEQYF.